This T cell receptor (beta chain) is from a study of T-cell memory formation after mild COVID-19. MiXCR, run by TCRdb on the 5' RACE reads, gives a single entry per CDR3 protein. The sample lists 400,000 to 500,000 distinct CDR3 sequences, roughly 18% occurring once. This clonotype was counted only a few times. This CDR3 has 14 residues. Deletions cut 5 bases from V and 0 bases from J, with 12 bases between. Germline loops: CDR1 DFQATT, CDR2 SNEGSKA (reference sequence). This chain joins TRBV20-1 and TRBJ2-3; TRBD1 is a possible D gene (5 bases). The sample was PBMCs or a T cell subset sorted from them (not recorded which). This clonotype originated in a man between 18 and 35 years old who had mild COVID-19 (a few samples of this study predate the infection). Cell type and time point are not known. The chain's CDR3 is CSAGRTQSTDTQYF. In DNA, the CDR3 is TGCAGTGCTGGACGGACACAGAGCACAGATACGCAGTATTTT.